In this sample, the clone carrying this T cell receptor beta chain turned up a few times. The primer mix had 60 Vbeta and 13 Jbeta primers. The data were produced by immunoSEQ multiplex PCR, yet TCRdb's version contains in-frame clones alone and is incomplete. The profile covers roughly 83,000 clones, with over 60% appearing a single time and around 4.3% taken by the ten largest. The germline V and J ends were trimmed by 7 bases and 2 bases, with 14 bases remaining between them. Germline loops: CDR1 MNHEY, CDR2 SVGAGI. There are 14 residues in the CDR3. This sample was taken from a study of cytomegalovirus exposure and HLA in healthy donors.

The material sequenced was PBMCs. The rearrangement links TRBV6-5 to TRBJ2-5; a possible D gene is TRBD2 (5 bases). This clonotype was obtained from a man between 60 and 75 years old in good health and CMV-seronegative. The CDR3 nucleotides are TGTGCCAGCAATCCCGGGAACAGTCAAGAGACCCAGTACTTC. Its translation: CASNPGNSQETQYF.